The clone carrying this TCR beta chain was seen a single time. Its antigen remains unidentified. Donors were ostensibly healthy at sampling, although undocumented immune exposures were probable. This record comes from a study of cytomegalovirus exposure and HLA in healthy donors. Germline V CDR1 and CDR2: SNHLY, FYNNEI. V was pared by 8 bases and J by 1 base, with 8 bases of the junction left unmatched. CDR3 length: 15 amino acids. Study-wide points: Immune exposure was documented only through CMV serostatus. Many donors shared some public TCRs, even though most TCR sequences were rare. Later analysis indicated greater clonal expansion among HLA-associated TCR beta chains than among equally common other chains.

60 Vbeta and 13 Jbeta primers were used in PCR. Generated by immunoSEQ multiplex PCR, the TCRdb table keeps only in-frame clones and is missing some. Among roughly 120,000 clones listed, about 84% were seen once. This clonotype was obtained from a man in his forties in good health and CMV-seronegative. The rearrangement joins TRBV2 to TRBJ2-4, with TRBD1 identical over 7 bases. Sequenced sample: PBMCs. The CDR3 loop is CASWTGPRAKNIQYF. The DNA of the CDR3 is TGTGCCAGCTGGACAGGTCCCAGGGCCAAAAACATTCAGTACTTC.